The entry below gives a single TCR beta chain sequence along with its context. What this receptor recognizes is not known. No base-level quality is on record; no much larger clone is a single base apart. The junction shows trimming of 1 base on V and 6 bases on J, plus 8 bases between the germline ends. Inclusive of the bounding cysteine and phenylalanine, the CDR3 is 13 residues long. Only the CDR3 region is kept as DNA, spanning 39 bases read in frame from base 1. This entry comes from a study of blood T cells in healthy people across ages (dated by TCRdb to about 2015). As for the study more broadly: Template switching captured roughly one uniquely barcoded TCR beta cDNA molecule per two T cells in model experiments. Two additional independent replicas of 1 million unique cDNA reads from the same blood draw were analyzed for two donors (one aged 18 to 29 and one aged 80 or older). To avoid experimental bias, donors of different ages were randomly spread across the sequencing lanes. Donors were grouped into four age groups: young (average approximately 16 years), middle-aged (approximately 41), aged (62) and long-lived (about 89). The study measured age-related changes in TCR beta repertoire diversity using deep sequencing normalized with unique cDNA molecular identifiers. Broader findings and caveats from the paper: Donor CMV infection status was unknown, potentially confounding age-related changes in expanded clonotypes. Compared with the aged group, the long-lived group had more naive CD4+ T cells, fewer expanded clones and increased TCR diversity, suggesting age selection. The percentage of naive T cells measured by flow cytometry correlated strongly with observed TCR beta diversity. Since profiling was done on bulk unsorted PBMCs, naive and antigen-experienced compartments could not be conclusively compared. Observed TCR beta diversity per million T cells fell roughly linearly with age, and a significant reduction was already apparent by age around 36. Estimates of total diversity based on one million sequenced T cells were regarded as lower bounds and as underestimates.

Systemically healthy Caucasian individuals from Russia, roughly 40 in total and aged about 6 to 100 years, were included as donors. About 10 milliliters of peripheral blood were collected from each donor into EDTA-treated Vacutainer tubes. Ficoll-Paque density-gradient centrifugation was used to isolate PBMCs, with at least 6 million per sample. Total RNA, at least 6 micrograms per sample, was extracted from PBMCs with Trizol reagent. For every donor, flow cytometry on a PBMC aliquot measured the percentage of naive CD45RAhigh/CD27high T cells. The method behind the library was 5' RACE. For sequencing, an Illumina HiSeq 2500 was employed. The second PCR ran for roughly 6 to 11 cycles and used a J-beta primer mix along with a sample-barcoded 5' primer. Each TCR beta cDNA molecule received a unique molecular identifier from a template-switch 5' adaptor carrying 12 random nucleotides. Each sample yielded at least 3 million CDR3-containing paired-end reads. First-strand cDNA was synthesized from all RNA with the Mint cDNA synthesis kit, primed by a TRBC-specific oligonucleotide. Following uracil-DNA glycosylase treatment, all cDNA underwent a first 18-cycle PCR with the universal primers M1SS and BC2_uni_R. The paper's data handling went like this. Normalization of each sample was performed by random selection of 1 million high-quality reads, each carrying a distinct molecular identifier. Instead of being binned into consensus sequences, reads that shared molecular identifiers were thrown out. MiTCR, run with a Q25 quality threshold and the strictest error-elimination algorithm, handled CDR3 identification, clonotype clustering and error correction. A nonparametric unseen species model with Euler transformation was used to estimate lower-bound total TCR beta diversity. TCRdb's own reprocessing of the public reads used fastp at Q25 and MiXCR and kept productive beta chains. All rows with the same CDR3 protein become a single entry with the most common DNA and genes. None of the V and J calls come from the authors' own analysis; TCRdb made them. In all, the sample holds about a million distinct CDR3 sequences, and roughly 50% of those were seen once. The top ten clonotypes cover about a fifth of the sample.

Here the chain combines TRBV12-3 or TRBV12-4 and TRBJ2-3, with the D gene too uncertain to name. The sample consisted of blood. The TCR sequence derives from a woman in her sixties or seventies in good health. The CDR3 protein: CASSLGSLDTQYF. The nucleotide sequence is TGTGCCAGCAGTTTAGGATCTTTGGATACGCAGTATTTT.